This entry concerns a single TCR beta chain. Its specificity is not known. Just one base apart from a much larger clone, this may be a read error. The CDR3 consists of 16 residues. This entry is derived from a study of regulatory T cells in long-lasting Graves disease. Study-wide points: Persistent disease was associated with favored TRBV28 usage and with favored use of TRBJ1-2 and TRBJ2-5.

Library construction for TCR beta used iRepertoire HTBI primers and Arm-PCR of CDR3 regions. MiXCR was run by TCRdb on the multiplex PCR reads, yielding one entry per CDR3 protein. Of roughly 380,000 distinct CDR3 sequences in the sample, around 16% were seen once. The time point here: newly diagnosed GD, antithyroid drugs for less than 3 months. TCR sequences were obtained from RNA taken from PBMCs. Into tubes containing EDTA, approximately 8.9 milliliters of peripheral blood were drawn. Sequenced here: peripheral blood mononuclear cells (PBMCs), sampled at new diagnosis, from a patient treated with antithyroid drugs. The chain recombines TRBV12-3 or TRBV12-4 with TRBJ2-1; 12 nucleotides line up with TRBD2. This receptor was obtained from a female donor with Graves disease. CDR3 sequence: CASSYFLAGGYSEQFF. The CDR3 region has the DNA TGTGCCAGCAGTTATTTTCTAGCGGGAGGGTACAGTGAGCAGTTCTTC.